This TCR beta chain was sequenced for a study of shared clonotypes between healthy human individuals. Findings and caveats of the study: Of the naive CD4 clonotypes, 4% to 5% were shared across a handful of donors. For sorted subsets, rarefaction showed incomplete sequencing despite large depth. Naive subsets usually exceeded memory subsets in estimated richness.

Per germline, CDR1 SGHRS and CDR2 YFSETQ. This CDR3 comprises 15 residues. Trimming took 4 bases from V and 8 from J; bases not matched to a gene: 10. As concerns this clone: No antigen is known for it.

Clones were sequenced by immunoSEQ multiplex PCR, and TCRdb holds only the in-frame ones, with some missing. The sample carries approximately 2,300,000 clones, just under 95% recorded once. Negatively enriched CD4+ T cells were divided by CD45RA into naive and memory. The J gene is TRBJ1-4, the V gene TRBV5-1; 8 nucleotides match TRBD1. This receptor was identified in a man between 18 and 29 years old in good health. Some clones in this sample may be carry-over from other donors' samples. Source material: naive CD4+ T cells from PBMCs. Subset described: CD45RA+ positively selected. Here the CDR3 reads CASSLMTGESEKLFF. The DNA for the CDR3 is TGCGCCAGCAGCCTCATGACAGGGGAGAGCGAAAAACTGTTTTTT.